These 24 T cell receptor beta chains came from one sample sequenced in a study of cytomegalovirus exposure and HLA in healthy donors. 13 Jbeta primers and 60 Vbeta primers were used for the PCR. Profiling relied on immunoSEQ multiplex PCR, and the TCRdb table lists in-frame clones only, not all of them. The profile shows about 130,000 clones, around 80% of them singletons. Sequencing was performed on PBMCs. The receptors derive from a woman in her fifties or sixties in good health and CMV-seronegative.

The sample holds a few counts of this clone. CDR3 nucleotides: TGCAGCGCCCTCGAGTCCCATGGCTACACCTTC. Amino acid sequence: CSALESHGYTF. V gene TRBV29-1 combines with J gene TRBJ1-2; D remains ambiguous. The CDR3 totals 11 residues. The germline V gene has CDR1 SQVTM and CDR2 ANQGSEA. The germline V and J ends were trimmed by 7 bases and 6 bases, with 12 bases remaining between them. Together with reference TRBV29-1 and TRBJ1-2, the CDR3 gives the full variable domain: SAVISQKPSRDICQRGTSLTIQCQVDSQVTMMFWYRQQPGQSLTLIATANQGSEATYESGFVIDKFPISRPNLTFSTLTVSNMSPEDSSIYLCSALESHGYTFGSGTRLTVV.

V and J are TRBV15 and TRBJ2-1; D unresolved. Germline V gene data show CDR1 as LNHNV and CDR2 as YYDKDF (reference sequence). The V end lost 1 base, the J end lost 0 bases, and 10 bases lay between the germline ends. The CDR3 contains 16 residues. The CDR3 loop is CATSRVEAISYNEQFF. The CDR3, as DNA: TGTGCCACCAGCAGAGTTGAGGCGATCTCCTACAATGAGCAGTTCTTC.

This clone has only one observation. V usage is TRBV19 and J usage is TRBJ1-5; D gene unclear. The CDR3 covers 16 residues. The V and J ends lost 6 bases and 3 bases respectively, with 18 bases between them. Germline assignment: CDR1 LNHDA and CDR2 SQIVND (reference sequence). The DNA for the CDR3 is TGTGCCAGTAGCCGCCTTACCGGCGGCTTCAATCAGCCCCAGCATTTT. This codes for CASSRLTGGFNQPQHF.

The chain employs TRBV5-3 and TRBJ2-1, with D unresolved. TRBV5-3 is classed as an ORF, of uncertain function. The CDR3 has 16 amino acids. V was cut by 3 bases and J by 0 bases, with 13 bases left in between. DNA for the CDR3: TGTGCCAGAAGCTGTCACCCTACTTACTCCTACAATGAGCAGTTCTTC. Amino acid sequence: CARSCHPTYSYNEQFF.

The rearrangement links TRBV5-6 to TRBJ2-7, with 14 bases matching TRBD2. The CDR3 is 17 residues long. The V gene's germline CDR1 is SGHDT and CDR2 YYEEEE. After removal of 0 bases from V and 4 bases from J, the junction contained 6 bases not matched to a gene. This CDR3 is CASSLGPGLAGDYEQYF. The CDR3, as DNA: TGTGCCAGCAGCTTGGGGCCGGGACTAGCGGGAGATTACGAGCAGTACTTC.

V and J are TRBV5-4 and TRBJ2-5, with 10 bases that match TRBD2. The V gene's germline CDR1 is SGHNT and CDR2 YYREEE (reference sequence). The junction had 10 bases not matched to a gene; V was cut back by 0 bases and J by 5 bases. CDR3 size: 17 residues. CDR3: CASSLGPLAGVLETQYF. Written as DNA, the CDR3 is TGTGCCAGCAGCTTGGGACCCCTAGCGGGAGTTTTGGAGACCCAGTACTTC.

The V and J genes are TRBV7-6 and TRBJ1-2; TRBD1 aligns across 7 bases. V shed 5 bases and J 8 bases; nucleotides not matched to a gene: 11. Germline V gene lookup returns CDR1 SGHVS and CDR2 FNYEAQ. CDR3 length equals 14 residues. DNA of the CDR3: TGTGCCAGCAGCCCCCGGGCGACAGGGCTCGGCTACACCTTC. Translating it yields CASSPRATGLGYTF. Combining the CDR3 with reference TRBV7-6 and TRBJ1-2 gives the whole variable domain GAGVSQSPRYKVTKRGQDVALRCDPISGHVSLYWYRQALGQGPEFLTYFNYEAQQDKSGLPNDRFSAERPEGSISTLTIQRTEQRDSAMYRCASSPRATGLGYTFGSGTRLTVV.

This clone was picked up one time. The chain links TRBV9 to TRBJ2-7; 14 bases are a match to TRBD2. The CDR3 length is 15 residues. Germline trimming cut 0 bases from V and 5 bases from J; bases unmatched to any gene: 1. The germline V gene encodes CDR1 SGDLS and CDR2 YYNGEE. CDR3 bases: TGTGCCAGCAGCGTAGGGGGACTAGCGGGAGACGAGCAGTACGTC. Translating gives CASSVGGLAGDEQYV.

The CDR3 sequence is CASTGLAANTGELFF. The CDR3 DNA sequence: TGTGCCAGCACCGGACTAGCGGCGAACACCGGGGAGCTGTTTTTT. The V and J genes are TRBV2 and TRBJ2-2; 10 bases agree with TRBD2. The junction had 2 bases not matched to a gene; V was cut back by 7 bases and J by 0 bases. Per germline, CDR1 SNHLY and CDR2 FYNNEI. The length of the CDR3 is 15 residues.

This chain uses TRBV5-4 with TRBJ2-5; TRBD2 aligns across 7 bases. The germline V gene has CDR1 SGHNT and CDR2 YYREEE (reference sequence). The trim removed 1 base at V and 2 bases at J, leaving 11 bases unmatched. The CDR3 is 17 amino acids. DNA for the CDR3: TGTGCCAGCAGCTTGCCGACTAGCTTCCCCCGACAAGAGACCCAGTACTTC. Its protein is CASSLPTSFPRQETQYF. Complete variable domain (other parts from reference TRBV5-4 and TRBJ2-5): ETGVTQSPTHLIKTRGQQVTLRCSSQSGHNTVSWYQQALGQGPQFIFQYYREEENGRGNFPPRFSGLQFPNYSSELNVNALELDDSALYLCASSLPTSFPRQETQYFGPGTRLLVL.

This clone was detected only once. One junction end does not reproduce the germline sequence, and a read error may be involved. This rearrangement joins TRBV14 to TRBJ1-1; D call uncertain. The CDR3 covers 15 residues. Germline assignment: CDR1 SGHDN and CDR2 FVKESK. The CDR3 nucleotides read TGTGCCAGCAGCCAAGATTGGCAGGTGAACTCTGAAGCTTTCTTT. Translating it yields CASSQDWQVNSEAFF.

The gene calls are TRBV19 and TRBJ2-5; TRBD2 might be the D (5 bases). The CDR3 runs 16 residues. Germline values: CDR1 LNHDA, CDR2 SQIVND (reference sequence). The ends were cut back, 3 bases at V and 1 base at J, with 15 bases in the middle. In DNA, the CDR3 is TGTGCCAGTAGTATCAAGGCGGGCGGACTCCAAGAGACCCAGTACTTC. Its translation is CASSIKAGGLQETQYF.

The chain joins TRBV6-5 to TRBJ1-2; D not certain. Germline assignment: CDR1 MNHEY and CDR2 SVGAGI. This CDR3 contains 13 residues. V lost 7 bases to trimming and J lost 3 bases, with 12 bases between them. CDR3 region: CASTPGIDYGYTF. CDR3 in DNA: TGTGCCAGCACCCCGGGGATCGACTATGGCTACACCTTC.

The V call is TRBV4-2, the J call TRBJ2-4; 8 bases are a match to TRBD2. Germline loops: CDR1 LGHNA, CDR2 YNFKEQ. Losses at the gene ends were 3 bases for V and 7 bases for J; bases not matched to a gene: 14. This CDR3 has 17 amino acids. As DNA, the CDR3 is TGTGCCAGCAGCCAGGCGGTCGCAGCGGGAGATCGGAACATTCAGTACTTC. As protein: CASSQAVAAGDRNIQYF.

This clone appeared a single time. The CDR3 DNA reads TGTGCCAGCAGTAAATGGGACGCGGGGGTGCAGTACGTC. Its translation is CASSKWDAGVQYV. The genes are TRBV27 and TRBJ2-7; TRBD2 matches 7 bases. The CDR3 loop spans 13 amino acids. Trimming took 5 bases from V and 9 from J; bases not matched to a gene: 10. Germline V CDR1 and CDR2: MNHEY, SMNVEV (reference sequence).

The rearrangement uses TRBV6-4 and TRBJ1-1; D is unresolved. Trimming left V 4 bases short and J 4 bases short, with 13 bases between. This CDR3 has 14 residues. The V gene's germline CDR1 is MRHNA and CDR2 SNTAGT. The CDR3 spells CASSVEGFGTEAFF. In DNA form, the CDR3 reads TGTGCCAGCAGTGTAGAGGGCTTTGGCACTGAAGCTTTCTTT.

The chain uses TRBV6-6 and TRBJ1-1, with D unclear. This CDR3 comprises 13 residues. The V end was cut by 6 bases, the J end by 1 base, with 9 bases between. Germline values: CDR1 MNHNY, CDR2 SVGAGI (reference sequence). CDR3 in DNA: TGTGCCAGCAGCCCAGATGGGAACACTGAAGCTTTCTTT. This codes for CASSPDGNTEAFF.

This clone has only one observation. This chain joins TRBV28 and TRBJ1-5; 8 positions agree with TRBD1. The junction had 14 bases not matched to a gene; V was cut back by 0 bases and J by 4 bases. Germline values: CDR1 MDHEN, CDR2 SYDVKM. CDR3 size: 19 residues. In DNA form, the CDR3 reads TGTGCCAGCAGTTTATGTAAGGGTTGTAGGACAGGGCCAAATCAGCCCCAGCATTTT. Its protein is CASSLCKGCRTGPNQPQHF. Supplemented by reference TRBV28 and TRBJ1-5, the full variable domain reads DVKVTQSSRYLVKRTGEKVFLECVQDMDHENMFWYRQDPGLGLRLIYFSYDVKMKEKGDIPEGYSVSREKKERFSLILESASTNQTSMYLCASSLCKGCRTGPNQPQHFGDGTRLSIL.

The CDR3 sequence is CASSIASQGANTEAFF. DNA for the CDR3: TGTGCCAGTAGTATAGCGTCGCAGGGGGCGAACACTGAAGCTTTCTTT. The V call is TRBV19, the J call TRBJ1-1; 8 bases fit TRBD1. CDR3 size: 16 residues. The ends lost 1 base at V and 1 base at J; junction bases unmatched: 5. Germline V lookup: CDR1 LNHDA, CDR2 SQIVND (reference sequence).

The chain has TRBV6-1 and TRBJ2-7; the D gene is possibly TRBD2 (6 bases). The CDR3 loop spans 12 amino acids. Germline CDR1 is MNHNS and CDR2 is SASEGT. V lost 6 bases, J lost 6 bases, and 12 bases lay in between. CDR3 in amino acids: CASREWGGEQYF. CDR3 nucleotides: TGTGCCAGCAGGGAGTGGGGAGGCGAGCAGTACTTC.

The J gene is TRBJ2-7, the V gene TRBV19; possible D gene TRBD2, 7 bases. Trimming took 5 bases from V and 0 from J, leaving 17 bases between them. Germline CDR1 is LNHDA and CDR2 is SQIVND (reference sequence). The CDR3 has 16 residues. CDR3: CASSSRGGIHSYEQYF. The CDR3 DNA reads TGTGCCAGTAGTTCCAGGGGAGGGATTCACTCCTACGAGCAGTACTTC.

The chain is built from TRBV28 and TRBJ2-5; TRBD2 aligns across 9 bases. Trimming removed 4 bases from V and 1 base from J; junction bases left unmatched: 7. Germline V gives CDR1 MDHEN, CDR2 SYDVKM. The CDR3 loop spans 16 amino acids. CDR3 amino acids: CASSSRLAEVQETQYF. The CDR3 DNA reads TGTGCCAGCAGTTCACGACTAGCGGAGGTCCAAGAGACCCAGTACTTC.

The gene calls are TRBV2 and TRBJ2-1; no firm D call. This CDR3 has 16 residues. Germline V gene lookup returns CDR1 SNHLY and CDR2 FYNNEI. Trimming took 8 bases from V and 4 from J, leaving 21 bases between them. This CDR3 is CASSVLTAPGYNEQFF. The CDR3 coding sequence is TGTGCCAGCTCAGTTCTAACGGCTCCCGGGTACAATGAGCAGTTCTTC. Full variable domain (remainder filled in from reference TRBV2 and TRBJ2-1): EPEVTQTPSHQVTQMGQEVILRCVPISNHLYFYWYRQILGQKVEFLVSFYNNEISEKSEIFDDQFSVERPDGSNFTLKIRSTKLEDSAMYFCASSVLTAPGYNEQFFGPGTRLTVL.

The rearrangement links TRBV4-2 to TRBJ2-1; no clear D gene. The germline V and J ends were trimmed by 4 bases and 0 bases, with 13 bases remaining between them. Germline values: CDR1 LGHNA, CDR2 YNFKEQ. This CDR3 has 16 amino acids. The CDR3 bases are TGTGCCAGCAGCCCCGGCGGCTCCGGCTCCTACAATGAGCAGTTCTTC. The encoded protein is CASSPGGSGSYNEQFF.